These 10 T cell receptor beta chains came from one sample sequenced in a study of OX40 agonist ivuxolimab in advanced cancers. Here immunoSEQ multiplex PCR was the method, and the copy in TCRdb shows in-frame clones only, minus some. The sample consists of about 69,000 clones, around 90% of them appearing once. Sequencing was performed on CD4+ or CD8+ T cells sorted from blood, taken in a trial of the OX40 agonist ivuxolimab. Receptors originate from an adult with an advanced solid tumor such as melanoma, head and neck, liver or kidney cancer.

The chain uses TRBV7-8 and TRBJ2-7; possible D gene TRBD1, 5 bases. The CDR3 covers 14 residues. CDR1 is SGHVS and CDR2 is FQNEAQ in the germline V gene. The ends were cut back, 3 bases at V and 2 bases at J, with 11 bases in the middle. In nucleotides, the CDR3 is TGTGCCAGCAGCTTTCTAGACAGCACCTACGAGCAGTACTTC. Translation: CASSFLDSTYEQYF.

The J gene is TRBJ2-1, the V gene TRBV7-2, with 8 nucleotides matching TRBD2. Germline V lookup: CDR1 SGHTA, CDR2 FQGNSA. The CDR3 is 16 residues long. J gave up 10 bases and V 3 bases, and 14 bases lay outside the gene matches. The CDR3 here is CASSFPGLGPSGEQFF. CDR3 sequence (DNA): TGTGCCAGCAGCTTCCCGGGACTAGGCCCCTCCGGGGAGCAGTTCTTC.

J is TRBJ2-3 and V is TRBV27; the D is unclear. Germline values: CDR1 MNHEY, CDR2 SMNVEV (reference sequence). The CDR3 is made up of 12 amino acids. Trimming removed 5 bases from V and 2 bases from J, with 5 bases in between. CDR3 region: CASSHLTDTQYF. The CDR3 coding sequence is TGTGCCAGCAGTCACCTCACAGATACGCAGTATTTT.

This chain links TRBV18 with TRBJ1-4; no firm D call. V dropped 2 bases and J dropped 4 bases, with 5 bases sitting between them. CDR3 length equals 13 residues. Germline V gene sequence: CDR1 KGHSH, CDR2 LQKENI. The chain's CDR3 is CASSPGFNEKLFF. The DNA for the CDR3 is TGTGCCAGCTCACCAGGGTTTAATGAAAAACTGTTTTTT. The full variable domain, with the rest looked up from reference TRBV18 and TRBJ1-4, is NAGVMQNPRHLVRRRGQEARLRCSPMKGHSHVYWYRQLPEEGLKFMVYLQKENIIDESGMPKERFSAEFPKEGPSILRIQQVVRGDSAAYFCASSPGFNEKLFFGSGTQLSVL.

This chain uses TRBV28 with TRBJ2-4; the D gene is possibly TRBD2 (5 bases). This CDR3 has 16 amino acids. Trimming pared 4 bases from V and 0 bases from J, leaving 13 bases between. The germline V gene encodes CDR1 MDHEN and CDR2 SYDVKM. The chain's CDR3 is CASSSTPGLAKNIQYF. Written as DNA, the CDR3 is TGTGCCAGCAGTTCTACACCTGGACTAGCCAAAAACATTCAGTACTTC.

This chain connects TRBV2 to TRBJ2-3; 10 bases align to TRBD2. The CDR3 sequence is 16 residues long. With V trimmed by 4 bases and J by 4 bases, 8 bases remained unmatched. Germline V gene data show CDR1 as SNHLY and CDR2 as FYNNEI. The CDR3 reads CASSVPAGGPADTQYF. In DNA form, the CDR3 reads TGTGCCAGCAGTGTTCCAGCGGGAGGGCCGGCAGATACGCAGTATTTT.

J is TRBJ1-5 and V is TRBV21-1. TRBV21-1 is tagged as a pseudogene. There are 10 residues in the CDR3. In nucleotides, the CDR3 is TGTGCCCCCAACTTGAGGCCCCAGCATTTT. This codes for CAPNLRPQHF.

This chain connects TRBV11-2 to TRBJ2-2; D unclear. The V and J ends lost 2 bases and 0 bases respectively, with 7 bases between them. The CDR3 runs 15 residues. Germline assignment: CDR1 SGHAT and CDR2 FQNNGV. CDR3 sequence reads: CASSLRSANTGELFF. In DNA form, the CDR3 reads TGTGCCAGCAGCTTACGGTCAGCGAACACCGGGGAGCTGTTTTTT.

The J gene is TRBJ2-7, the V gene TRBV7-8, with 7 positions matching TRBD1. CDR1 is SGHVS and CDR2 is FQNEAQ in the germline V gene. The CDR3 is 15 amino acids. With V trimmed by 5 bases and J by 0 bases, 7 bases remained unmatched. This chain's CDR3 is CASSIKTGPSYEQYF. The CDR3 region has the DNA TGTGCCAGCAGCATAAAGACAGGGCCCTCCTACGAGCAGTACTTC.

The CDR3 sequence: CATSRARGTSGANEQFF. The CDR3 DNA is TGTGCCACCAGCAGAGCGCGGGGGACTAGCGGAGCTAATGAGCAGTTCTTC. The rearrangement uses TRBV15 and TRBJ2-1; 11 bases are shared with TRBD2. This CDR3 comprises 17 residues. J lost 7 bases, V lost 1 base, and 9 bases had no gene match. Germline CDR1 and CDR2: LNHNV and YYDKDF (reference sequence).